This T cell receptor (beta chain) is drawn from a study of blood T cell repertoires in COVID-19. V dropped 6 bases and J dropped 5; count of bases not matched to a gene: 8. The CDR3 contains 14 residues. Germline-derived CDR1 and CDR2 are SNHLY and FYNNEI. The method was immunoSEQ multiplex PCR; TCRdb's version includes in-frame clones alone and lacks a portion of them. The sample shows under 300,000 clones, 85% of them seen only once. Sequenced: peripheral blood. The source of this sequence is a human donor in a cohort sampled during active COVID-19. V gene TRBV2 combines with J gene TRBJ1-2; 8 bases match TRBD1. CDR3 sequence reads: CASSTTGGWYGYTF. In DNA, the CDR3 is TGTGCCAGCAGCACAACAGGGGGTTGGTATGGCTACACCTTC.